A single sample gave rise to the 17 T cell receptor beta chains below, sequenced in a study of neoadjuvant anti-PD-1 for oral cavity cancer. The protocol was immunoSEQ multiplex PCR, while the TCRdb copy is restricted to in-frame clones and leaves out a portion. Seen here are more than 10,000 clones, about three fifths observed once, and the top ten hold around 2.2%. Sample: PBMCs, taken before nivolumab (anti-PD-1) treatment. The source is a person between 40 and 79 years old with oral cavity squamous cell carcinoma.

A single count supports this clone. The chain joins TRBV5-6 to TRBJ2-7; D is possibly TRBD2 (6 bases). The germline V gene has CDR1 SGHDT and CDR2 YYEEEE. This CDR3 contains 15 residues. Trimming pared 0 bases from V and 0 bases from J, leaving 10 bases between. The CDR3: CASSLGASASYEQYF. CDR3 coding DNA: TGTGCCAGCAGCTTGGGGGCTAGCGCCTCCTACGAGCAGTACTTC.

The rearrangement links TRBV5-1 to TRBJ1-2; D call uncertain. CDR1 and CDR2 (germline): SGHRS, YFSETQ. Trimming stripped 7 bases from V and 2 bases from J, with 18 bases between. This CDR3 region has 15 residues. CDR3 coding DNA: TGCGCCAGCCAACCTAGTTTAGTGATCAACTATGGCTACACCTTC. It specifies CASQPSLVINYGYTF.

The V and J genes are TRBV2 and TRBJ1-4, with a possible D match to TRBD1 (5 bases). The CDR3 is 15 amino acids. Trimming stripped 6 bases from V and 3 bases from J, with 14 bases between. Germline CDR1 and CDR2: SNHLY and FYNNEI. CDR3 nucleotide sequence: TGTGCCAGCAGCGACTCCGGGACCTCTAATGAAAAACTGTTTTTT. The encoded protein is CASSDSGTSNEKLFF.

The chain has TRBV5-1 and TRBJ2-7; D unresolved. V was pared by 0 bases and J by 0 bases, with 7 bases between. This CDR3 contains 14 residues. Germline CDR1 is SGHRS and CDR2 is YFSETQ. CDR3: CASSLEDDSYEQYF. CDR3 DNA sequence: TGCGCCAGCAGCTTGGAAGACGACTCCTACGAGCAGTACTTC.

The chain combines TRBV6-4 with TRBJ1-5, with D unresolved. Germline V gives CDR1 MRHNA, CDR2 SNTAGT. The CDR3 is 14 amino acids. The ends were cut back, 3 bases at V and 3 bases at J, with 9 bases in the middle. In nucleotides, the CDR3 is TGTGCCAGCAGTGAAGGCAATGACAATCAGCCCCAGCATTTT. As protein: CASSEGNDNQPQHF.

The chain links TRBV18 to TRBJ2-7, with 12 bases aligning to TRBD2. The CDR3 has 16 residues. After removal of 3 bases from V and 2 bases from J, the junction contained 5 bases not matched to a gene. Germline values: CDR1 KGHSH, CDR2 LQKENI. The CDR3 here is CASSPEGLAGTYEQYF. The CDR3 nucleotides read TGTGCCAGCTCACCGGAGGGACTAGCGGGCACCTACGAGCAGTACTTC.

J is TRBJ1-6 and V is TRBV9, with D unclear. Germline V gene lookup returns CDR1 SGDLS and CDR2 YYNGEE. V lost 4 bases and J 9 bases, leaving 8 bases between the germline ends. There are 12 residues in the CDR3. The CDR3 DNA is TGTGCCAGCAGCACCCCCGGTTCACCCCTCCACTTT. It yields the protein CASSTPGSPLHF.

The gene calls are TRBV6-1 and TRBJ2-2, with 8 bases lining up with TRBD1. V trimming: 7 bases; J trimming: 7 bases; junction bases outside the gene matches: 8. The CDR3 loop spans 14 amino acids. In germline, CDR1 is MNHNS, CDR2 SASEGT. CDR3 amino acids: CASKLDRVVGELFF. CDR3 DNA sequence: TGTGCCAGCAAATTGGACAGGGTCGTCGGGGAGCTGTTTTTT.

This clone has just a few counts. This chain links TRBV6-1 with TRBJ2-7; D might be TRBD1 or TRBD2, each matching 6 bases. The CDR3 sequence is 16 residues long. The V end lost 8 bases, the J end lost 0 bases, and 20 bases lay between the germline ends. Germline V CDR1 and CDR2: MNHNS, SASEGT. DNA of the CDR3: TGTGCCAGCCGTGGAGTGATGGGGGGCCTCTCCTACGAGCAGTACTTC. Protein sequence: CASRGVMGGLSYEQYF.

This clone has only a few counts. The chain couples TRBV5-1 to TRBJ2-5; the match to TRBD1 covers 8 bases. This CDR3 contains 15 residues. Germline-derived CDR1 and CDR2 are SGHRS and YFSETQ. V trimming: 5 bases; J trimming: 1 base; junction bases outside the gene matches: 7. This CDR3 is CASSSDRGPQETQYF. CDR3 nucleotide sequence: TGCGCCAGCAGTTCCGACAGGGGCCCCCAAGAGACCCAGTACTTC.

This chain links TRBV7-8 with TRBJ1-3; tentative D call: TRBD1 (6 bases). Trimming cost V 4 bases and J 4 bases, with 17 bases left between them. This CDR3 spans 16 amino acids. Looked up from germline, CDR1 is SGHVS and CDR2 is FQNEAQ. The CDR3 DNA reads TGTGCCAGCAGCTCCCTTTTCAGGGGTGACGGAAACACCATATATTTT. It is translated as CASSSLFRGDGNTIYF.

The gene calls are TRBV5-4 and TRBJ1-1; unclear D gene. CDR1 SGHNT and CDR2 YYREEE come from the germline V gene (reference sequence). V lost 5 bases and J 1 base, leaving 9 bases between the germline ends. The CDR3 covers 13 residues. CDR3: CASSPDWNTEAFF. The CDR3, as DNA: TGTGCCAGCAGTCCGGACTGGAACACTGAAGCTTTCTTT.

This clone was observed a handful of times. This chain connects TRBV7-2 to TRBJ2-7; D unresolved. The CDR3 contains 15 residues. Trimming took off 0 bases at V and 3 bases at J, with 12 bases between the two ends. Germline V CDR1 and CDR2: SGHTA, FQGNSA. Here the CDR3 DNA reads TGTGCCAGCAGCTTAGCAGCGCCACCATACTACGAGCAGTACTTC. Protein sequence: CASSLAAPPYYEQYF.

The gene calls are TRBV25-1 and TRBJ1-2, with 11 positions matching TRBD1. Unmatched junction bases numbered 9, after V lost 8 bases and J lost 7 bases. Per germline, CDR1 MGHDK and CDR2 SYGVNS. The CDR3 contains 14 residues. The CDR3 DNA follows: TGTGCCAGCGCGGCCTCCGGGACAGGGGGTGGCTACACCTTC. This sequence encodes CASAASGTGGGYTF.

This chain uses TRBV6-4 with TRBJ1-6; D is undetermined. The CDR3 spans 14 residues. Germline V gene data show CDR1 as MRHNA and CDR2 as SNTAGT. Trimming removed 0 bases from V and 5 bases from J, with 5 bases in between. This CDR3 is CASSDSSDNSPLHF. CDR3 sequence (DNA): TGTGCCAGCAGTGACTCGTCAGATAATTCACCCCTCCACTTT.

This clone qualifies as medium-sized (0.01 to 0.1%). The chain employs TRBV6-4 and TRBJ2-1; D gene unclear. Trimming removed 6 bases from V and 0 bases from J, with 15 bases in between. Germline CDR1 is MRHNA and CDR2 is SNTAGT. The CDR3 consists of 16 residues. DNA of the CDR3: TGTGCCAGCAGCTACGATCTTCAGAGCTCCTACAATGAGCAGTTCTTC. Its translation is CASSYDLQSSYNEQFF.

The rearrangement uses TRBV5-1 and TRBJ2-3, with TRBD2 matching over 8 bases. The length of the CDR3 is 15 residues. Trimming took 0 bases from V and 9 from J; bases not matched to a gene: 9. Per germline, CDR1 SGHRS and CDR2 YFSETQ. This chain's CDR3 is CASSLAMAGGWTQYF. In DNA form, the CDR3 reads TGCGCCAGCAGCTTGGCCATGGCGGGGGGATGGACGCAGTATTTT.